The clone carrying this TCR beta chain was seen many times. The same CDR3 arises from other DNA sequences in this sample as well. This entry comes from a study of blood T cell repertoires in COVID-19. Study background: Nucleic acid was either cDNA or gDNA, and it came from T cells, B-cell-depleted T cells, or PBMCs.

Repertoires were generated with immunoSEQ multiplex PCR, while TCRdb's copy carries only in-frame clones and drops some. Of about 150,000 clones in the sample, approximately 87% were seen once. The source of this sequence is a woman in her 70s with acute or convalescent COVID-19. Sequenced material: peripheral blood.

In DNA form, the CDR3 reads TGTGCCAGCAGTGAAATCGCGGGGTCGAGCTCCTACGAGCAGTACTTC. This sequence encodes CASSEIAGSSSYEQYF. The chain has TRBV6-1 and TRBJ2-7, with D tentatively TRBD2 (6 bases). V gave up 2 bases and J gave up 0 bases, with 14 bases separating them. The CDR3 spans 16 residues. CDR1 is MNHNS, CDR2 SASEGT, per germline.